The present T cell receptor beta chain was sequenced within a study of blood T cell repertoires in COVID-19. The overall study: The samples span acute and convalescent COVID-19 from the United States, Italy and Spain. From T cells, B-cell-depleted T cells, or PBMCs came the material, which was cDNA or gDNA.

Germline loops: CDR1 SGHRS, CDR2 YFSETQ. This CDR3 is 17 amino acids long. The V and J ends lost 5 bases and 6 bases respectively, with 21 bases between them. Libraries were prepared by immunoSEQ multiplex PCR; TCRdb keeps only in-frame clonotypes and omits some of them. The sample yields 110,000 to 150,000 clones, roughly 84% seen once. The rearrangement links TRBV5-1 to TRBJ1-6; a possible D gene is TRBD1 (6 bases). The sequencing input was peripheral blood. This TCR was sampled from a human donor in a cohort sampled during active COVID-19. The DNA for the CDR3 is TGCGCCAGCAGTCCTGGTCCGGCGGGGGCAGGTAATTCACCCCTCCACTTT. It specifies CASSPGPAGAGNSPLHF.